The 5 T cell receptor beta chains in this list originate from one sample, sequenced in a study of blood T cell repertoires in COVID-19. Method: immunoSEQ multiplex PCR; TCRdb's copy keeps in-frame clones and lacks some. The table lists a few hundred thousand clones, roughly 90% of them singletons. Sample: peripheral blood. Receptors originate from a man between 60 and 70 years old with acute or convalescent COVID-19.

This chain connects TRBV6-2 or TRBV6-3 to TRBJ1-5; D not resolved. There are 14 residues in the CDR3. Trimming left V 6 bases short and J 5 bases short, with 14 bases between. Germline loops: CDR1 MNHEY, CDR2 SVGEGT. The CDR3 bases are TGTGCCAGCAGCTTCACGGAGCCTTATCAGCCCCAGCATTTT. Protein: CASSFTEPYQPQHF.

This chain links TRBV5-4 with TRBJ1-1; 9 nucleotides line up with TRBD1. The germline V gene encodes CDR1 SGHNT and CDR2 YYREEE (reference sequence). The J segment lost 3 bases and the V segment lost 6 bases, leaving 6 bases of the junction unmatched. The CDR3 runs 14 residues. In DNA, the CDR3 is TGTGCCAGCAACCACAGGGGGCCAGACACTGAAGCTTTCTTT. This encodes CASNHRGPDTEAFF.

V is TRBV11-3 and J is TRBJ2-5, with 9 positions matching TRBD1. This CDR3 contains 15 residues. Per germline, CDR1 SGHNT and CDR2 YENEEA. J gave up 5 bases and V 7 bases, and 11 bases lay outside the gene matches. In DNA, the CDR3 is TGTGCCAGCACCGACCGGGACAGGGCCCCGGAGACCCAGTACTTC. Translating gives CASTDRDRAPETQYF.

The rearrangement joins TRBV29-1 to TRBJ2-7, with D possibly matching TRBD2 (6 bases). Germline CDR1 SQVTM, CDR2 ANQGSEA. The CDR3 runs to 13 residues. V lost 4 bases and J 0 bases, leaving 10 bases between the germline ends. The CDR3 sequence: CSVGDGSSYEQYF. The CDR3, as DNA: TGCAGCGTTGGGGACGGGAGCTCCTACGAGCAGTACTTC.

The rearrangement joins TRBV3-1 (or the pseudogene TRBV3-2) to TRBJ2-2; D is perhaps TRBD1 (6 bases). The CDR3 extends over 15 amino acids. Trimming took 5 bases from V and 6 from J, leaving 16 bases between them. Germline V gene data show CDR1 as LGHDT and CDR2 as YNNKEL (reference sequence). In DNA form, the CDR3 reads TGTGCCAGCAGCGGCCGGGACAACCCAGCCGGGGAGCTGTTTTTT. It codes for CASSGRDNPAGELFF.